A selection of T cell receptor beta chains follows, all from one sample in a study of CD8 T cells in Susac syndrome. TCRdb independently ran MiXCR on the immunoSEQ multiplex PCR reads; one entry per CDR3 protein. The sample lists 150,000 or so distinct CDR3 sequences, approximately 95% occurring once. Sequencing was done on a sample of CD4+ T cells from PBMCs. Source of these receptors: a human donor with Susac syndrome. Both conserved end residues are part of each CDR3. Each record gives: D gene, clone size, V gene, J gene, CDR3 protein, CDR3 DNA. A D gene is named only where the DNA matches it firmly. Clone size is stated in some rows and not others, as once, few, many or a class when expanded.

d_gene: -
abundance: -
v_gene: TRBV21-1
j_gene: TRBJ2-1
CDR3aa: CASSNCRDSYNEQFF
CDR3nt: TGTGCCAGCAGCAACTGCAGGGACTCCTACAATGAGCAGTTCTTC

d_gene: -
abundance: -
v_gene: TRBV29-1
j_gene: TRBJ2-3
CDR3aa: CSVSRGPSTDTQYF
CDR3nt: TGCAGCGTGAGCCGGGGACCTAGCACAGATACGCAGTATTTT

d_gene: TRBD2
abundance: -
v_gene: TRBV10-1
j_gene: TRBJ2-1
CDR3aa: CASSESGAGGPYNEQFF
CDR3nt: TGCGCCAGCAGTGAGTCGGGAGCGGGGGGGCCCTACAATGAGCAGTTCTTC

d_gene: TRBD2
abundance: -
v_gene: TRBV20-1
j_gene: TRBJ2-1
CDR3aa: CSAAPGEGSYNEQFF
CDR3nt: TGCAGTGCCGCCCCCGGGGAGGGGAGCTACAATGAGCAGTTCTTC

d_gene: TRBD2
abundance: -
v_gene: TRBV5-4
j_gene: TRBJ2-3
CDR3aa: CASSSGGDHTDTQYF
CDR3nt: TGTGCCAGCAGCAGCGGGGGGGACCACACAGATACGCAGTATTTT

d_gene: TRBD2
abundance: -
v_gene: TRBV18
j_gene: TRBJ2-5
CDR3aa: CASSPGLAGPTQYF
CDR3nt: TGTGCCAGCTCACCCGGACTAGCCGGACCGACCCAGTACTTC

d_gene: TRBD1
abundance: -
v_gene: TRBV29-1
j_gene: TRBJ2-7
CDR3aa: CSAQGQATYEQYF
CDR3nt: TGCAGCGCCCAGGGACAGGCCACCTACGAGCAGTACTTC

d_gene: -
abundance: -
v_gene: TRBV29-1
j_gene: TRBJ1-4
CDR3aa: CSVAGRSREKLFF
CDR3nt: TGCAGCGTGGCGGGACGATCAAGGGAAAAACTGTTTTTT

d_gene: TRBD1
abundance: once
v_gene: TRBV15
j_gene: TRBJ2-7
CDR3aa: CATSRATTGGEQYF
CDR3nt: TGTGCCACCAGCAGAGCTACTACAGGGGGCGAGCAGTACTTC

d_gene: -
abundance: -
v_gene: TRBV6-6
j_gene: TRBJ1-1
CDR3aa: CASSDRDTEAFF
CDR3nt: TGTGCCAGCAGTGACCGGGACACTGAAGCTTTCTTT

d_gene: -
abundance: once
v_gene: TRBV14
j_gene: TRBJ2-2
CDR3aa: CASSQDGRGPPGELFF
CDR3nt: TGTGCCAGCAGCCAAGATGGACGGGGACCCCCCGGGGAGCTGTTTTTT

d_gene: -
abundance: -
v_gene: TRBV10-3
j_gene: TRBJ1-1
CDR3aa: CAIRRDTEAFF
CDR3nt: TGTGCCATCAGGAGGGACACTGAAGCTTTCTTT

d_gene: TRBD1
abundance: -
v_gene: TRBV19
j_gene: TRBJ2-2
CDR3aa: CASRGQVDTGELFF
CDR3nt: TGTGCCAGTAGGGGACAGGTGGACACCGGGGAGCTGTTTTTT

d_gene: -
abundance: -
v_gene: TRBV29-1
j_gene: TRBJ2-1
CDR3aa: CSVGRGTGANEQFF
CDR3nt: TGCAGCGTTGGGAGGGGAACAGGGGCCAATGAGCAGTTCTTC

d_gene: -
abundance: -
v_gene: TRBV29-1
j_gene: TRBJ1-1
CDR3aa: CSVDGAAAEAFF
CDR3nt: TGCAGCGTTGATGGGGCAGCCGCTGAAGCTTTCTTT

d_gene: TRBD1
abundance: -
v_gene: TRBV25-1
j_gene: TRBJ1-6
CDR3aa: CASRADRGYNSPLHF
CDR3nt: TGTGCCAGCAGGGCCGACAGGGGGTACAATTCACCCCTCCACTTT

d_gene: -
abundance: -
v_gene: TRBV4-1
j_gene: TRBJ2-7
CDR3aa: CASTPRPHSFEQYF
CDR3nt: TGCGCCAGCACCCCAAGACCACACTCCTTCGAGCAGTACTTC

d_gene: -
abundance: -
v_gene: TRBV12-3/TRBV12-4
j_gene: TRBJ1-2
CDR3aa: CASRRTVNYGYTF
CDR3nt: TGTGCCAGCAGAAGGACAGTCAACTATGGCTACACCTTC

d_gene: -
abundance: -
v_gene: TRBV18
j_gene: TRBJ2-7
CDR3aa: CASSSPGFSYEQYF
CDR3nt: TGTGCCAGCTCATCCCCGGGGTTCTCCTACGAGCAGTACTTC

d_gene: -
abundance: once
v_gene: TRBV6-2/TRBV6-3
j_gene: TRBJ1-2
CDR3aa: CASSYGQPSNYTF
CDR3nt: TGTGCCAGCAGTTACGGACAGCCGTCAAACTACACCTTC

d_gene: -
abundance: -
v_gene: TRBV20-1
j_gene: TRBJ1-2
CDR3aa: CSAWGGGYGYTF
CDR3nt: TGCAGTGCTTGGGGTGGAGGCTATGGCTACACCTTC

d_gene: -
abundance: -
v_gene: TRBV7-2
j_gene: TRBJ2-5
CDR3aa: CASSLGRGWAAQETQYF
CDR3nt: TGTGCCAGCAGCTTAGGACGGGGTTGGGCAGCTCAAGAGACCCAGTACTTC

d_gene: -
abundance: -
v_gene: TRBV4-2
j_gene: TRBJ2-7
CDR3aa: CASSQESGPLGEQYF
CDR3nt: TGTGCCAGCAGCCAAGAATCAGGGCCCCTAGGCGAGCAGTACTTC

d_gene: -
abundance: -
v_gene: TRBV7-3
j_gene: TRBJ2-1
CDR3aa: CASSLSGKVDEQFF
CDR3nt: TGTGCCAGCAGCTTAAGCGGAAAGGTGGATGAGCAGTTCTTC

d_gene: -
abundance: once
v_gene: TRBV7-9
j_gene: TRBJ2-5
CDR3aa: CASSPLTVVETQYF
CDR3nt: TGTGCCAGCAGCCCATTGACAGTGGTGGAGACCCAGTACTTC

d_gene: -
abundance: -
v_gene: TRBV20-1
j_gene: TRBJ1-4
CDR3aa: CSARGHTPATNEKLFF
CDR3nt: TGCAGTGCTAGAGGTCATACCCCTGCAACTAATGAAAAACTGTTTTTT

d_gene: TRBD2
abundance: once
v_gene: TRBV7-3
j_gene: TRBJ2-3
CDR3aa: CASSERGDNTDTQYF
CDR3nt: TGTGCCAGCAGCGAACGGGGGGATAACACAGATACGCAGTATTTT

d_gene: -
abundance: -
v_gene: TRBV6-1
j_gene: TRBJ2-5
CDR3aa: CASSGQSQETQYF
CDR3nt: TGTGCCAGCAGTGGGCAGAGCCAAGAGACCCAGTACTTC

d_gene: TRBD1
abundance: -
v_gene: TRBV20-1
j_gene: TRBJ1-1
CDR3aa: CSARKGQGLGAFF
CDR3nt: TGCAGTGCTCGAAAGGGACAGGGCCTGGGAGCTTTCTTT

d_gene: TRBD2
abundance: -
v_gene: TRBV29-1
j_gene: TRBJ2-5
CDR3aa: CSVPAGAQETQYF
CDR3nt: TGCAGCGTACCAGCGGGGGCCCAAGAGACCCAGTACTTC

d_gene: -
abundance: -
v_gene: TRBV18
j_gene: TRBJ2-1
CDR3aa: CASSPTEVEQFF
CDR3nt: TGTGCCAGCTCGCCTACAGAGGTTGAGCAGTTCTTC

d_gene: -
abundance: -
v_gene: TRBV27
j_gene: TRBJ1-2
CDR3aa: CASSPNRDGYTF
CDR3nt: TGTGCCAGCAGTCCAAACAGGGATGGCTACACCTTC

d_gene: TRBD1
abundance: -
v_gene: TRBV5-1
j_gene: TRBJ1-6
CDR3aa: CASSVDRGDNSPLHF
CDR3nt: TGCGCCAGCAGCGTAGACAGGGGGGACAATTCACCCCTCCACTTT

d_gene: -
abundance: -
v_gene: TRBV12-3/TRBV12-4
j_gene: TRBJ2-2
CDR3aa: CASSLRGPRDTGELFF
CDR3nt: TGTGCCAGCAGTTTACGGGGCCCACGGGACACCGGGGAGCTGTTTTTT

d_gene: TRBD1
abundance: -
v_gene: TRBV3-1
j_gene: TRBJ2-1
CDR3aa: CASSRRGGADNEQFF
CDR3nt: TGTGCCAGCAGCCGGAGAGGGGGCGCCGACAATGAGCAGTTCTTC

d_gene: -
abundance: -
v_gene: TRBV29-1
j_gene: TRBJ2-3
CDR3aa: CSVTGPLAADTQYF
CDR3nt: TGCAGCGTGACCGGGCCTTTGGCGGCAGATACGCAGTATTTT

d_gene: -
abundance: -
v_gene: TRBV5-1
j_gene: TRBJ2-2
CDR3aa: CASRLSGPTGELFF
CDR3nt: TGCGCCAGCAGGCTTAGCGGCCCCACCGGGGAGCTGTTTTTT

d_gene: -
abundance: -
v_gene: TRBV30
j_gene: TRBJ1-1
CDR3aa: CAGRPDRLRVF
CDR3nt: TGTGCTGGGAGACCCGACAGGCTGAGAGTCTTT